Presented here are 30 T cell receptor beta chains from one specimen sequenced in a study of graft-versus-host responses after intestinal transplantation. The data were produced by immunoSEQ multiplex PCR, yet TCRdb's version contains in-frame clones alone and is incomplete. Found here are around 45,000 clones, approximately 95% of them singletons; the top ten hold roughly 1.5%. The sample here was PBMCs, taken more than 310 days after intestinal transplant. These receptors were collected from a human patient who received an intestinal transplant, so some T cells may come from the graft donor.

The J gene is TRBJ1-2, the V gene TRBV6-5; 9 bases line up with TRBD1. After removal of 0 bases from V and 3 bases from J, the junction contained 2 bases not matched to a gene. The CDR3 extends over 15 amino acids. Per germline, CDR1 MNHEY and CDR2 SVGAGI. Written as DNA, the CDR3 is TGTGCCAGCAGTTACTCGGGGACAGGGTACTATGGCTACACCTTC. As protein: CASSYSGTGYYGYTF.

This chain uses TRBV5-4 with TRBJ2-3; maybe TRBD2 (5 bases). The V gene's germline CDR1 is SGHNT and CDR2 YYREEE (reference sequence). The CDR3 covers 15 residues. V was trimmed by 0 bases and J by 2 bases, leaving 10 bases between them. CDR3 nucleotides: TGTGCCAGCAGCTTGGATCGGGGTCTCACAGATACGCAGTATTTT. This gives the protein CASSLDRGLTDTQYF.

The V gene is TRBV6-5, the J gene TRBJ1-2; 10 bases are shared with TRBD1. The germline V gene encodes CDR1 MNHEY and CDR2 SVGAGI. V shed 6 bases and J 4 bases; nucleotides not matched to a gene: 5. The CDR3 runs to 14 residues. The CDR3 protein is CASRRQGALYGYTF. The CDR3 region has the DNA TGTGCCAGCAGAAGACAGGGGGCCCTCTATGGCTACACCTTC.

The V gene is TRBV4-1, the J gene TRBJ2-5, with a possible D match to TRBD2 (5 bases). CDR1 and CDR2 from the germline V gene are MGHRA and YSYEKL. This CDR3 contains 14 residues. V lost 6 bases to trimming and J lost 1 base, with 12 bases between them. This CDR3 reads CASRGFGGQETQYF. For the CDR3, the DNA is TGCGCCAGCAGGGGGTTCGGAGGCCAAGAGACCCAGTACTTC.

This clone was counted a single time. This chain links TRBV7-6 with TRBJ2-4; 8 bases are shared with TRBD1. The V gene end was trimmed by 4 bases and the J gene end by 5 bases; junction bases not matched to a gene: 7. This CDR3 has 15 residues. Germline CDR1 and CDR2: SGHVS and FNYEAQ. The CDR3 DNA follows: TGTGCCAGCAGCTCCGGACAGGGCTTGGAAAACATTCAGTACTTC. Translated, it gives CASSSGQGLENIQYF. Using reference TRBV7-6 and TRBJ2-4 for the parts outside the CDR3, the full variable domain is GAGVSQSPRYKVTKRGQDVALRCDPISGHVSLYWYRQALGQGPEFLTYFNYEAQQDKSGLPNDRFSAERPEGSISTLTIQRTEQRDSAMYRCASSSGQGLENIQYFGAGTRLSVL.

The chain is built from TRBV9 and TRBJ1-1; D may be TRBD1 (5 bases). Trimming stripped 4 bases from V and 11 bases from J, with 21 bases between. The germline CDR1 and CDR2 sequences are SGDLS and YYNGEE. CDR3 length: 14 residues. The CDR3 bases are TGTGCCAGCAGCCCACTAGTCGGGACTTTTGCGGCTTTCTTT. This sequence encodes CASSPLVGTFAAFF.

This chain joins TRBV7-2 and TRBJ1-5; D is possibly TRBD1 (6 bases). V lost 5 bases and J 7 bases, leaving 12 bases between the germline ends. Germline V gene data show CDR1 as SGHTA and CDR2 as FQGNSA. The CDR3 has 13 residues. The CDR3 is CASSTQGEQPQHF. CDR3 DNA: TGTGCCAGCAGCACACAGGGAGAACAGCCCCAGCATTTT. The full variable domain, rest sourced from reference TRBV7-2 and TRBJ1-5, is GAGVSQSPSNKVTEKGKDVELRCDPISGHTALYWYRQSLGQGLEFLIYFQGNSAPDKSGLPSDRFSAERTGGSVSTLTIQRTQQEDSAVYLCASSTQGEQPQHFGDGTRLSIL.

The CDR3 nucleotides are TGTGCCAGCAGCTTGGGAAGTAATAACTATGGCTACACCTTC. It specifies CASSLGSNNYGYTF. This chain connects TRBV5-4 to TRBJ1-2; D is ambiguous. The CDR3 is 14 amino acids. From germline, CDR1 is SGHNT and CDR2 YYREEE (reference sequence). The ends were cut back, 0 bases at V and 1 base at J, with 7 bases in the middle.

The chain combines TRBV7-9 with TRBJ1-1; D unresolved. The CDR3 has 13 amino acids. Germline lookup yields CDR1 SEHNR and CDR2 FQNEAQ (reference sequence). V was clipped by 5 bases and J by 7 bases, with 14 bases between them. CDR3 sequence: CASSPRDGVEAFF. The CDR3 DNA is TGTGCCAGCAGCCCCAGAGACGGGGTTGAAGCTTTCTTT.

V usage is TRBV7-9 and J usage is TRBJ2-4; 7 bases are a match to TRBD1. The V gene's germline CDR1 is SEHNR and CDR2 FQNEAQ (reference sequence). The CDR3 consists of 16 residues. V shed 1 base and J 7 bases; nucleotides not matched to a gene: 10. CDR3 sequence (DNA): TGTGCCAGCAGCTTAGGCGACAGGGCCGTCTTGAACATTCAGTACTTC. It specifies CASSLGDRAVLNIQYF.

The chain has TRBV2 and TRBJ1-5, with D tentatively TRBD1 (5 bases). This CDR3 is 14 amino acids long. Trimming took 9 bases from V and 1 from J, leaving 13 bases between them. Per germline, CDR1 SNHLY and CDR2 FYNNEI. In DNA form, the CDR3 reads TGTGCCAGTGCCAGGGAGTTAAGCAATCAGCCCCAGCATTTT. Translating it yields CASARELSNQPQHF.

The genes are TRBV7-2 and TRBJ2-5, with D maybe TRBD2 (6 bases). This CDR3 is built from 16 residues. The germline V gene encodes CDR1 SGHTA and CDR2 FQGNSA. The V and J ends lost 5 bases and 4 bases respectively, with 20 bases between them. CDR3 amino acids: CASSPLAYRGGETQYF. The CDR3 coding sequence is TGTGCCAGCAGCCCCCTAGCCTATAGGGGAGGAGAGACCCAGTACTTC.

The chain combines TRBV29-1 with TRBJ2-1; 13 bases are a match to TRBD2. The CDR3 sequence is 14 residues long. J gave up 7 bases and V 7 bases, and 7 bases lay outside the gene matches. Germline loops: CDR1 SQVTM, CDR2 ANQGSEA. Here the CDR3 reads CSAAGLAGRNEQFF. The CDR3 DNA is TGCAGCGCAGCGGGACTAGCGGGAAGAAATGAGCAGTTCTTC.

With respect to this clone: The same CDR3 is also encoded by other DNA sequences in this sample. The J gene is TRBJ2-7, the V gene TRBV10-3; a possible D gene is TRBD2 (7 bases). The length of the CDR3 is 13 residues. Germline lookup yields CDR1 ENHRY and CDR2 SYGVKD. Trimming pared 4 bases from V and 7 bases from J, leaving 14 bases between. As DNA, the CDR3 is TGTGCCATCAGTGGTGGGGGGCGGGGGGAGCAGTACTTC. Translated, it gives CAISGGGRGEQYF.

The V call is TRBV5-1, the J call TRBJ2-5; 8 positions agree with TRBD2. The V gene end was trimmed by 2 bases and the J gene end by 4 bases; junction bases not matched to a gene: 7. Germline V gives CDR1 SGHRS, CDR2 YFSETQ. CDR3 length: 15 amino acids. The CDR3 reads CASSFASGGPETQYF. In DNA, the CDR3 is TGCGCCAGCAGCTTTGCTTCGGGGGGGCCAGAGACCCAGTACTTC.

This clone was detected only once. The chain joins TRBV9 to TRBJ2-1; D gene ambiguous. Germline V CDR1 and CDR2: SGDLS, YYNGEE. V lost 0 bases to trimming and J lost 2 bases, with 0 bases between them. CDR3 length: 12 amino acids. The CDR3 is CASSVAYNEQFF. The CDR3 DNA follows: TGTGCCAGCAGCGTAGCCTACAATGAGCAGTTCTTC. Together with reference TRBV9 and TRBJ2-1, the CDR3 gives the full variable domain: DSGVTQTPKHLITATGQRVTLRCSPRSGDLSVYWYQQSLDQGLQFLIQYYNGEERAKGNILERFSAQQFPDLHSELNLSSLELGDSALYFCASSVAYNEQFFGPGTRLTVL.

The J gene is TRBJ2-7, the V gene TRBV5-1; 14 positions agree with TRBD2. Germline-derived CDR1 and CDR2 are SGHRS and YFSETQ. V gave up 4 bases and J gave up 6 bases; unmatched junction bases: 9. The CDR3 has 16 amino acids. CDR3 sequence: CASSARLAGGPREQYF. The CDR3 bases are TGCGCCAGCAGCGCGAGACTAGCGGGGGGGCCTCGCGAGCAGTACTTC.

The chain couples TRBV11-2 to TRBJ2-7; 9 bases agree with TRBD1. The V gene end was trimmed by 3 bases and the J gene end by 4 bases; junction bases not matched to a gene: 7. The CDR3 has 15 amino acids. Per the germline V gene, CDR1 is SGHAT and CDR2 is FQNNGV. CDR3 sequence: CASSLAQGAFYEQYF. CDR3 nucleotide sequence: TGTGCCAGCAGCTTGGCACAGGGGGCATTTTACGAGCAGTACTTC.

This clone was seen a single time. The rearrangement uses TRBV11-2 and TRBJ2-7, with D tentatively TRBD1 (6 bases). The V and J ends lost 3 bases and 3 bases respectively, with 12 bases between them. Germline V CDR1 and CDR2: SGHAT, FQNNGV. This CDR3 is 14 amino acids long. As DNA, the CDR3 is TGTGCCAGCAGCTTGGGGGCAGGGGACTACGAGCAGTACTTC. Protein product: CASSLGAGDYEQYF.

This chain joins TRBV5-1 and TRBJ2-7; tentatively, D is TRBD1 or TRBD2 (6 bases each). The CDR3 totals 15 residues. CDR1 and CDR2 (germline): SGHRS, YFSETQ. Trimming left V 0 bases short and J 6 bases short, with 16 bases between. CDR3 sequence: CASSLETSGGLEQYF. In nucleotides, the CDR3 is TGCGCCAGCAGCTTGGAGACTAGTGGGGGGCTCGAGCAGTACTTC. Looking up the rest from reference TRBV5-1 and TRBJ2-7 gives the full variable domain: KAGVTQTPRYLIKTRGQQVTLSCSPISGHRSVSWYQQTPGQGLQFLFEYFSETQRNKGNFPGRFSGRQFSNSRSEMNVSTLELGDSALYLCASSLETSGGLEQYFGPGTRLTVT.

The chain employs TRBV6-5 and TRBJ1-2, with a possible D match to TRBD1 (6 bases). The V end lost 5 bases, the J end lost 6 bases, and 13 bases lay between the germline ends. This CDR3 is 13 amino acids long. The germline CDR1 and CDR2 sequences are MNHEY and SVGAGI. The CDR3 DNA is TGTGCCAGCAGTGAATCAGGGGTGGATGGCTACACCTTC. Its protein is CASSESGVDGYTF.

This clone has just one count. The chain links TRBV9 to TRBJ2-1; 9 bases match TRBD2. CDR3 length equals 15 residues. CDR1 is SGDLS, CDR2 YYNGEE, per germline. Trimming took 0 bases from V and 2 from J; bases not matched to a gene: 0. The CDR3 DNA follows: TGTGCCAGCAGCGTAGCTAGCGGGGCCTACAATGAGCAGTTCTTC. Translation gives CASSVASGAYNEQFF.

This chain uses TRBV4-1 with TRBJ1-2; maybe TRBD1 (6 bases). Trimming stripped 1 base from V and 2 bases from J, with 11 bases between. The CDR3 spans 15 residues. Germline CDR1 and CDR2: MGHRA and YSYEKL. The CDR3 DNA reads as TGCGCCAGCAGCCAAGGTCAGGACAGCAACTATGGCTACACCTTC. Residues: CASSQGQDSNYGYTF.

CDR3 sequence: CASSRDRDDGYTF. The CDR3 nucleotides read TGTGCCAGCTCACGGGACAGGGATGATGGCTACACCTTC. The chain recombines TRBV18 with TRBJ1-2; 9 nucleotides line up with TRBD1. This CDR3 spans 13 amino acids. The V gene end was trimmed by 4 bases and the J gene end by 6 bases; junction bases not matched to a gene: 3. Germline V lookup: CDR1 KGHSH, CDR2 LQKENI.

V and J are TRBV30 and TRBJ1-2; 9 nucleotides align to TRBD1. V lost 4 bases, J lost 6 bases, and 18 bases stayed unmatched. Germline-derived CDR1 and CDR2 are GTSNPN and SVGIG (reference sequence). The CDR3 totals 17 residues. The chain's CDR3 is CAWTAKASTGGRDGYTF. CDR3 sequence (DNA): TGTGCCTGGACAGCGAAAGCCTCGACAGGGGGAAGGGATGGCTACACCTTC.

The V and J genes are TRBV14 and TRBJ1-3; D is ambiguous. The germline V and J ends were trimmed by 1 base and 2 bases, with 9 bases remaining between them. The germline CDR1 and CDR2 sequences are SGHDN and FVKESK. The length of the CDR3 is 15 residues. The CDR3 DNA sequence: TGTGCCAGCAGCCAAGCTCCCACGGCTGGAAACACCATATATTTT. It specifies CASSQAPTAGNTIYF.

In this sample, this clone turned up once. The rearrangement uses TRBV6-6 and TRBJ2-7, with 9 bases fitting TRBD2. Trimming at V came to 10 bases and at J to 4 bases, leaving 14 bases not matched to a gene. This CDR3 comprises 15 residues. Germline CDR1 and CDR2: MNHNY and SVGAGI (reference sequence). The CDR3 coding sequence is TGTGCCACCCGGTTTAGCGGGAGTTCGTTATACGAGCAGTACTTC. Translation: CATRFSGSSLYEQYF.

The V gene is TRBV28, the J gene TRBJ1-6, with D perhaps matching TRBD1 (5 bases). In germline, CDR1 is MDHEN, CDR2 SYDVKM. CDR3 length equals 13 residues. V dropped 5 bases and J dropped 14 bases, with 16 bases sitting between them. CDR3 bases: TGTGCCAGCAGTACCTCTCAGGGCTCGTCCCTCCACTTT. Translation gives CASSTSQGSSLHF.

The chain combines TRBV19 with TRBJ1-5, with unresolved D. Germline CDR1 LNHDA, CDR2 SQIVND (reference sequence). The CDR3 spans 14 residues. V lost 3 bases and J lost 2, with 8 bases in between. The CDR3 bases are TGTGCCAGTAGTATGCGGTGGGGCAATCAGCCCCAGCATTTT. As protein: CASSMRWGNQPQHF.

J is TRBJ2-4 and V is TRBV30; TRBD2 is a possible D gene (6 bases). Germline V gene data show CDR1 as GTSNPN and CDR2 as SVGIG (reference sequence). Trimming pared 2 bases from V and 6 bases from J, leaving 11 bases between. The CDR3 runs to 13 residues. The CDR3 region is CAWSPGGTNIQYF. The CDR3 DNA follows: TGTGCCTGGAGTCCCGGCGGGACAAACATTCAGTACTTC.